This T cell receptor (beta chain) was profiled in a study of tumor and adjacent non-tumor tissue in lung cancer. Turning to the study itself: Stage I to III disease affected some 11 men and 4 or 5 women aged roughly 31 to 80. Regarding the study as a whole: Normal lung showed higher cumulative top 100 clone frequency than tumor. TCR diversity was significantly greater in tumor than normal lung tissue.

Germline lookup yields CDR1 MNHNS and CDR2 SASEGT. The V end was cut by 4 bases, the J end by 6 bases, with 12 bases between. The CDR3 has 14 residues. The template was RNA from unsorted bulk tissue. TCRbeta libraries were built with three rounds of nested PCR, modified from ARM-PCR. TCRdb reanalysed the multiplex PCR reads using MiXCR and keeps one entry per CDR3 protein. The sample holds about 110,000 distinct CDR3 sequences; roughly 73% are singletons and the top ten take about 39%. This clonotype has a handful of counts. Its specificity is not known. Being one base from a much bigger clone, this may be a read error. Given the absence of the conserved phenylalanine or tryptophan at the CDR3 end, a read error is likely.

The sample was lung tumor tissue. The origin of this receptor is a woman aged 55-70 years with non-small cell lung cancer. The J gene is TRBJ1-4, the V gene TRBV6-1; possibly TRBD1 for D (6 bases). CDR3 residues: CASSVRGFYEKLFL. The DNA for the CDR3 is TGTGCCAGCAGTGTGAGGGGGTTCTATGAAAAACTGTTTCTT.